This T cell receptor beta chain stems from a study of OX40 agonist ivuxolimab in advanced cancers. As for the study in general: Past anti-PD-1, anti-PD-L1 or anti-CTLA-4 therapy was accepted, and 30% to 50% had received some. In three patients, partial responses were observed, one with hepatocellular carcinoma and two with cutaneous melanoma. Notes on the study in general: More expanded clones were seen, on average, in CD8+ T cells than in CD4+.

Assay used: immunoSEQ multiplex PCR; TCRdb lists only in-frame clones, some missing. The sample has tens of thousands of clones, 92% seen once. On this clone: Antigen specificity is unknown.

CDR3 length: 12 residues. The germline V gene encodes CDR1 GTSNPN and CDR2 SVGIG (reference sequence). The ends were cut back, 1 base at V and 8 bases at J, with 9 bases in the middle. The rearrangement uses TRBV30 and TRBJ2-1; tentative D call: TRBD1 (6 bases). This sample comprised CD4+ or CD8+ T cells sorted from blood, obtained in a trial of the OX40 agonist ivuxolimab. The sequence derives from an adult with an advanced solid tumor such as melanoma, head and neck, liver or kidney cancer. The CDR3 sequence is CAWSAYRDEQFF. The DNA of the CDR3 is TGTGCCTGGAGTGCCTACAGGGATGAGCAGTTCTTC.